In its sample, the clone carrying this T cell receptor beta chain was seen once. Germline CDR1 is SEHNR and CDR2 is FQNEAQ (reference sequence). The CDR3 length is 14 residues. The trim removed 1 base at V and 5 bases at J, leaving 1 base unmatched. This specimen belongs to a study of OX40 agonist ivuxolimab in advanced cancers. Clones were read by immunoSEQ multiplex PCR, and TCRdb kept only the in-frame ones, dropping some. The table records about 90,000 clones, 91% of them present only once. This receptor was identified in an adult with an advanced solid tumor such as melanoma, head and neck, liver or kidney cancer. The rearrangement links TRBV7-9 to TRBJ1-2; 10 bases map to TRBD1. The source material was CD4+ or CD8+ T cells sorted from blood, sampled in a trial of the OX40 agonist ivuxolimab. The CDR3 DNA is TGTGCCAGCAGCTTAGGGGGACAGGGGTATGGCTACACCTTC. Encoded protein: CASSLGGQGYGYTF.